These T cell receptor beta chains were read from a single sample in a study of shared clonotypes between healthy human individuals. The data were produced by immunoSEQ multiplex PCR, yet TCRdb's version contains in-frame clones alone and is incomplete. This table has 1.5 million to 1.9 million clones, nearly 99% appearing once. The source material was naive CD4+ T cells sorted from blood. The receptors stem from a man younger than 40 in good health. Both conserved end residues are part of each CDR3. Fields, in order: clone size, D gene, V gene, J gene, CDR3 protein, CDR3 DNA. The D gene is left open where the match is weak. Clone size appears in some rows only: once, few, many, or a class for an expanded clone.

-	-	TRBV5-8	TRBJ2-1	CASSLGGSLDNEQFF	TGTGCCAGCAGCTTGGGAGGGAGCCTCGACAATGAGCAGTTCTTC
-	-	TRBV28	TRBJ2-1	CASTLYNEQFF	TGTGCCAGCACCCTTTACAATGAGCAGTTCTTC
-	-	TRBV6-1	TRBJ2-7	CASSGYEGVYEQYF	TGTGCCAGCAGTGGATACGAAGGGGTATACGAGCAGTACTTC
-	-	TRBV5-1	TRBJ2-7	CASSLTVAGYEQYF	TGCGCCAGCAGCTTAACAGTGGCCGGTTACGAGCAGTACTTC
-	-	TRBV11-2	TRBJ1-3	CASSPRFAGAAPGNTIYF	TGTGCCAGCAGCCCCCGGTTCGCAGGCGCGGCCCCTGGAAACACCATATATTTT
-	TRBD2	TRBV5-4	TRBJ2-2	CASSPGTSGGTGELFF	TGTGCCAGCAGCCCCGGGACTAGCGGGGGGACCGGGGAGCTGTTTTTT
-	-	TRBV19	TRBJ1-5	CASTPATWGNQPQHF	TGTGCCAGTACCCCTGCCACTTGGGGCAATCAGCCCCAGCATTTT
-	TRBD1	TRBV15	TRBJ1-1	CATSETGKNAEAFF	TGTGCCACCAGCGAGACAGGGAAAAACGCTGAAGCTTTCTTT
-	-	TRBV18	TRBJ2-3	CASSPSFSTDTQYF	TGTGCCAGCTCACCAAGCTTTAGCACAGATACGCAGTATTTT
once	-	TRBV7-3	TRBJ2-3	CASSLGGTDTQYF	TGTGCCAGCAGTCTGGGCGGCACAGATACGCAGTATTTT
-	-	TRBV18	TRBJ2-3	CASSPAVRADTQYF	TGTGCCAGCTCACCAGCAGTACGGGCAGATACGCAGTATTTT
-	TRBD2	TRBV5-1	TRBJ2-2	CASSPGLAGEAGELFF	TGCGCCAGCAGCCCGGGACTAGCGGGAGAGGCCGGGGAGCTGTTTTTT
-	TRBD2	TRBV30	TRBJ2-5	CAWSRSSGSRETQYF	TGTGCCTGGAGTCGTAGTAGCGGGAGTAGGGAGACCCAGTACTTC
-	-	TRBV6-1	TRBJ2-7	CASTQDTAYSYEQYF	TGTGCCAGCACTCAGGACACGGCGTACTCCTACGAGCAGTACTTC
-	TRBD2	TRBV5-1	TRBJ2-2	CASTPQRGTGELFF	TGCGCCAGCACCCCTCAGCGGGGCACCGGGGAGCTGTTTTTT
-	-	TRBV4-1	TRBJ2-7	CASSQVGGLYEQYF	TGCGCCAGCAGCCAAGTTGGGGGACTCTACGAGCAGTACTTC
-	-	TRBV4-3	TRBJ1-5	CASSQGDSNQPQHF	TGCGCCAGCAGCCAAGGGGATAGCAATCAGCCCCAGCATTTT
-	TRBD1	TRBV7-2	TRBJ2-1	CASSYSGTGGIEQFF	TGTGCCAGCAGCTATTCCGGGACAGGGGGCATTGAGCAGTTCTTC
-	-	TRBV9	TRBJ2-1	CASSVTGTSSYNEQFF	TGTGCCAGCAGCGTAACCGGGACTTCCTCCTACAATGAGCAGTTCTTC
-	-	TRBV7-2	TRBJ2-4	CASSLVGLRDLKNIQYF	TGTGCCAGCAGCTTAGTGGGCCTCCGGGACCTCAAAAACATTCAGTACTTC
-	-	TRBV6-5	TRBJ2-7	CASSYSIRPYEQYF	TGTGCCAGCAGTTACTCGATTCGTCCGTACGAGCAGTACTTC
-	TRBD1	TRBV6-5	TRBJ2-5	CASSQPGAGGETQYF	TGTGCCAGCAGCCAACCCGGGGCAGGGGGAGAGACCCAGTACTTC
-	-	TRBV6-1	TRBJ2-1	CASSPLGSYNEQFF	TGTGCCAGCAGCCCATTAGGGTCCTACAATGAGCAGTTCTTC
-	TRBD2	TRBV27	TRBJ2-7	CASRPTTGTRSFYEQYF	TGTGCCAGCAGGCCTACCACCGGGACTAGGTCTTTCTACGAGCAGTACTTC
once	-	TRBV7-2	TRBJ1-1	CASSATMNTEAFF	TGTGCCAGCAGCGCGACGATGAACACTGAAGCTTTCTTT
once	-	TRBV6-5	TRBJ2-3	CASSPSYFADTQYF	TGTGCCAGCAGTCCGTCATACTTCGCAGATACGCAGTATTTT
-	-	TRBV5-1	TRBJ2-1	CASSLGEYYNEQFF	TGCGCCAGCAGCTTGGGGGAATACTACAATGAGCAGTTCTTC
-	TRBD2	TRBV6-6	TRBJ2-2	CASGGLAGANTGELFF	TGTGCCAGCGGCGGACTAGCGGGTGCGAACACCGGGGAGCTGTTTTTT
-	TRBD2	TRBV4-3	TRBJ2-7	CASSQALAGGEYEQYF	TGCGCCAGCAGCCAAGCCTTAGCGGGAGGGGAGTACGAGCAGTACTTC
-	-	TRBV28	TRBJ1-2	CASFEFNYGYTF	TGTGCCAGCTTCGAGTTTAACTATGGCTACACCTTC
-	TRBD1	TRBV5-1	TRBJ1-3	CASSLAGDSSGNTIYF	TGCGCCAGCAGCTTGGCAGGGGACAGCTCTGGAAACACCATATATTTT
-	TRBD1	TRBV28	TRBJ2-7	CASSQTGDRSLYEQYF	TGTGCCAGCAGTCAGACAGGGGACCGGTCTCTCTACGAGCAGTACTTC
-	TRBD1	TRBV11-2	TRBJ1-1	CASSLVGQGRAFF	TGTGCCAGCAGCTTAGTTGGACAGGGAAGAGCTTTCTTT
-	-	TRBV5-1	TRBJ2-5	CASSLVTVQETQYF	TGCGCCAGCAGCTTGGTGACAGTCCAAGAGACCCAGTACTTC
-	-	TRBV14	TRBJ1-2	CASSQDLGDGYTF	TGTGCCAGCAGCCAAGACCTGGGTGATGGCTACACCTTC
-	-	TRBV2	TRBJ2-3	CASSEGLGADTQYF	TGTGCCAGCAGTGAGGGGTTAGGGGCAGATACGCAGTATTTT
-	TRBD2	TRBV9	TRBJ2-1	CASSVGSGKEFF	TGTGCCAGCAGCGTAGGTAGCGGGAAGGAGTTCTTC
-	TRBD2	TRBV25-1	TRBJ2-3	CASSELAGVTDTQYF	TGTGCCAGCAGTGAGCTAGCGGGAGTCACAGATACGCAGTATTTT
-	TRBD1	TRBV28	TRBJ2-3	CASSTPGTGSPDTQYF	TGTGCCAGCAGTACCCCCGGGACAGGGAGTCCAGATACGCAGTATTTT
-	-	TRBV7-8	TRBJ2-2	CASSLAVRVGTGELFF	TGTGCCAGCAGCTTAGCTGTCAGGGTTGGCACCGGGGAGCTGTTTTTT
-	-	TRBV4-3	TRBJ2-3	CASSPAYPSTDTQYF	TGCGCCAGCAGCCCCGCGTACCCTAGCACAGATACGCAGTATTTT